What follows is one T cell receptor (beta chain) and its context. Antigen: not known. These data belong to a study of breast tumors, draining lymph nodes, adjacent tissues. General observations from the study: Tumor T cell lymph node origin was a supported hypothesis, not proven. Tumor and nontumor repertoires were significantly more similar in luminal-like than in basal-like breast cancer.

TCRdb independently ran MiXCR on the multiplex PCR reads; one entry per CDR3 protein. The sample has 20,000 or so distinct CDR3 sequences; approximately 64% are singletons. In germline, CDR1 is ENHRY, CDR2 SYGVKD. V was clipped by 2 bases and J by 4 bases, with 8 bases between them. CDR3 length: 13 residues. The source material was tumor-adjacent breast tissue. The chain recombines TRBV10-3 with TRBJ2-5, with D unresolved. The sequence derives from a female donor with breast cancer. Some clones in this sample may be carry-over from other donors' samples. CDR3 coding DNA: TGTGCCATCAGTGAGAGAACCGGAGAGACCCAGTACTTC. As protein: CAISERTGETQYF.